This passage covers 24 T cell receptor beta chains from one sample sequenced in a study of blood T cell repertoires in COVID-19. Assay used: immunoSEQ multiplex PCR; TCRdb lists only in-frame clones, some missing. This repertoire shows about 270,000 clones, approximately 86% found once; its top ten account for approximately 8.2%. The sample taken for sequencing was peripheral blood. Receptors originate from a man aged 35 to 55 with active or convalescent COVID-19.

This clone was observed a handful of times. This rearrangement joins TRBV19 to TRBJ2-2; 9 nucleotides line up with TRBD2. The CDR3 loop spans 17 amino acids. Looked up from germline, CDR1 is LNHDA and CDR2 is SQIVND (reference sequence). J lost 0 bases, V lost 5 bases, and 7 bases had no gene match. CDR3 in amino acids: CASSSDLAGTNTGELFF. The CDR3 nucleotides read TGTGCCAGTAGTTCCGACCTAGCGGGGACGAACACCGGGGAGCTGTTTTTT.

CDR3: CATSRGAGGITNEKLFF. In nucleotides, the CDR3 is TGTGCCACCAGCAGGGGGGCGGGCGGAATAACTAATGAAAAACTGTTTTTT. The chain couples TRBV15 to TRBJ1-4, with TRBD1 as a possible D gene (6 bases). V lost 3 bases, J lost 1 base, and 15 bases lay in between. CDR3 length equals 17 residues. Germline V gives CDR1 LNHNV, CDR2 YYDKDF (reference sequence).

The count of this clone is one. The CDR3 spells CASSSKGGGETGELFF. CDR3 DNA sequence: TGCGCCAGCAGCTCCAAAGGAGGGGGCGAGACCGGGGAGCTGTTTTTT. V gene TRBV5-1 combines with J gene TRBJ2-2; possible D gene TRBD1, 7 bases. The V gene lost 3 bases and the J gene lost 5 bases, with 17 bases spanning the gap. The germline V gene encodes CDR1 SGHRS and CDR2 YFSETQ. CDR3 length equals 16 residues.

The V gene is TRBV5-1, the J gene TRBJ2-7; a weak D match, TRBD2 (5 bases). V gave up 4 bases and J gave up 3 bases, with 20 bases separating them. From germline, CDR1 is SGHRS and CDR2 YFSETQ. This CDR3 spans 16 amino acids. The CDR3 spells CASSVTGVVPYYEQYF. DNA of the CDR3: TGCGCCAGCAGCGTAACCGGGGTAGTTCCATACTACGAGCAGTACTTC.

This chain links TRBV30 with TRBJ2-1; 12 nucleotides line up with TRBD2. Germline V lookup: CDR1 GTSNPN, CDR2 SVGIG (reference sequence). V lost 1 base to trimming and J lost 4 bases; unmatched junction nucleotides: 17. The CDR3 totals 20 residues. CDR3 nucleotides: TGTGCCTGGAGTGGGCCTAGCGGGAGGGCCCTTTGGGCCTTATACAATGAGCAGTTCTTC. This encodes CAWSGPSGRALWALYNEQFF. Filled out from reference TRBV30 and TRBJ2-1, the complete variable domain reads SQTIHQWPATLVQPVGSPLSLECTVEGTSNPNLYWYRQAAGRGLQLLFYSVGIGQISSEVPQNLSASRPQDRQFILSSKKLLLSDSGFYLCAWSGPSGRALWALYNEQFFGPGTRLTVL.

V usage is TRBV27 and J usage is TRBJ2-3, with D unclear. CDR1 and CDR2 from the germline V gene are MNHEY and SMNVEV (reference sequence). The CDR3 is made up of 19 amino acids. Trimming cost V 1 base and J 0 bases, with 20 bases left between them. CDR3 amino acids: CASSLWAHRMITSTDTQYF. The DNA for the CDR3 is TGTGCCAGCAGTTTATGGGCCCATCGGATGATTACTAGCACAGATACGCAGTATTTT.

The gene calls are TRBV9 and TRBJ2-3; 11 bases are shared with TRBD2. CDR1 SGDLS and CDR2 YYNGEE come from the germline V gene. Germline trimming cut 4 bases from V and 3 bases from J; bases unmatched to any gene: 4. The CDR3 spans 15 residues. This CDR3 is CASSFSGGATDTQYF. CDR3 nucleotide sequence: TGTGCCAGCAGCTTTAGCGGGGGGGCGACAGATACGCAGTATTTT.

The gene calls are TRBV2 and TRBJ2-1, with a tentative D call TRBD1 (6 bases). Deletions cut 7 bases from V and 4 bases from J, with 14 bases between. The CDR3 consists of 14 residues. CDR1 and CDR2 from the germline V gene are SNHLY and FYNNEI. CDR3 protein: CASKGQGSYNEQFF. As DNA, the CDR3 is TGTGCCAGCAAGGGCCAGGGGTCATACAATGAGCAGTTCTTC.

This chain joins TRBV18 and TRBJ2-1; 10 positions agree with TRBD2. Germline lookup yields CDR1 KGHSH and CDR2 LQKENI. CDR3 length: 13 amino acids. With 2 bases clipped from V and 9 bases from J, the junction kept 1 base outside the gene matches. The CDR3 bases are TGTGCCAGCTCACCAAGCGGGAGGGGTGAGCAGTTCTTC. Amino acid sequence: CASSPSGRGEQFF.

The chain uses TRBV20-1 and TRBJ2-7, with TRBD2 matching over 7 bases. The CDR3 has 11 amino acids. The V and J ends lost 1 base and 6 bases, in that order; junction bases with no gene match: 0. CDR1 DFQATT and CDR2 SNEGSKA come from the germline V gene (reference sequence). The CDR3: CSARGGGEQYF. In nucleotides, the CDR3 is TGCAGTGCTAGAGGGGGGGGCGAGCAGTACTTC.

The chain employs TRBV10-2 and TRBJ1-1; the D is unclear. Looked up from germline, CDR1 is WSHSY and CDR2 is SAAADI. The CDR3 has 11 residues. The V end was cut by 9 bases, the J end by 5 bases, with 10 bases between. The CDR3 coding sequence is TGCGCCAGTTTCGTCGGGACTGAAGCTTTCTTT. This sequence encodes CASFVGTEAFF.

The V gene is TRBV7-2, the J gene TRBJ1-2; the D is unclear. CDR3 length: 14 residues. From germline, CDR1 is SGHTA and CDR2 FQGNSA. The V end lost 5 bases, the J end lost 7 bases, and 17 bases lay between the germline ends. The CDR3 here is CASSSDAPRGGYTF. As DNA, the CDR3 is TGTGCCAGCAGCAGCGACGCCCCGCGGGGTGGCTACACCTTC. Using reference TRBV7-2 and TRBJ1-2 for the parts outside the CDR3, the full variable domain is GAGVSQSPSNKVTEKGKDVELRCDPISGHTALYWYRQSLGQGLEFLIYFQGNSAPDKSGLPSDRFSAERTGGSVSTLTIQRTQQEDSAVYLCASSSDAPRGGYTFGSGTRLTVV.

This chain links TRBV5-4 with TRBJ2-4; the D gene is possibly TRBD2 (6 bases). Germline-derived CDR1 and CDR2 are SGHNT and YYREEE (reference sequence). V dropped 1 base and J dropped 5 bases, with 16 bases sitting between them. This CDR3 has 16 amino acids. The CDR3 spells CASSLFGRGAENIQYF. For the CDR3, the DNA is TGTGCCAGCAGCTTGTTCGGGCGGGGAGCTGAAAACATTCAGTACTTC.

This chain uses TRBV6-5 with TRBJ2-7, with 8 bases aligning to TRBD1. Germline V CDR1 and CDR2: MNHEY, SVGAGI. The CDR3 runs 13 residues. V gave up 10 bases and J gave up 4 bases; unmatched junction bases: 9. CDR3 coding DNA: TGTGCCATACTATGCAGGGGGCGATACGAGCAGTACTTC. Protein sequence: CAILCRGRYEQYF.

The chain employs TRBV7-6 and TRBJ2-1, with 8 bases identical to TRBD1. The trim removed 0 bases at V and 2 bases at J, leaving 3 bases unmatched. Germline CDR1 and CDR2: SGHVS and FNYEAQ. CDR3 length: 16 residues. CDR3: CASSLAGQDPYNEQFF. The DNA for the CDR3 is TGTGCCAGCAGCTTAGCGGGACAGGACCCCTACAATGAGCAGTTCTTC.

The chain uses TRBV29-1 and TRBJ1-2; D perhaps matches TRBD1 (5 bases). V was cut by 7 bases and J by 2 bases, with 11 bases left in between. The CDR3 length is 12 residues. Germline-derived CDR1 and CDR2 are SQVTM and ANQGSEA. This CDR3 reads CSAGGPNYGYTF. CDR3 nucleotide sequence: TGCAGCGCCGGGGGACCAAACTATGGCTACACCTTC.

The chain combines TRBV3-1 (or the pseudogene TRBV3-2) with TRBJ2-5; maybe TRBD2 (6 bases). Germline values: CDR1 LGHDT, CDR2 YNNKEL (reference sequence). Trimming shortened V by 6 bases and J by 5 bases, and 13 bases separated the two germline ends. The CDR3 consists of 13 residues. In nucleotides, the CDR3 is TGTGCCAGCAGGTGGAGGGGAAGCGAGACCCAGTACTTC. This gives the protein CASRWRGSETQYF.

This clone was recorded a few times. This chain connects TRBV11-3 to TRBJ1-4; 7 bases match TRBD1. The ends lost 4 bases at V and 0 bases at J; junction bases unmatched: 8. The CDR3 length is 17 residues. CDR1 and CDR2 (germline): SGHNT, YENEEA. The CDR3 DNA reads TGTGCCAGCAGCTACTGGGGACAGACAGCAACTAATGAAAAACTGTTTTTT. Translation gives CASSYWGQTATNEKLFF.

The genes are TRBV2 and TRBJ2-5; TRBD2 agrees at 7 bases. The CDR3 is 14 amino acids. The ends lost 7 bases at V and 5 bases at J; junction bases unmatched: 10. CDR1 is SNHLY, CDR2 FYNNEI, per germline. The CDR3 reads CASIGGPGGETQYF. For the CDR3, the DNA is TGTGCCAGCATAGGAGGGCCCGGGGGGGAGACCCAGTACTTC. The variable domain in full, with the rest retrieved from reference TRBV2 and TRBJ2-5, is EPEVTQTPSHQVTQMGQEVILRCVPISNHLYFYWYRQILGQKVEFLVSFYNNEISEKSEIFDDQFSVERPDGSNFTLKIRSTKLEDSAMYFCASIGGPGGETQYFGPGTRLLVL.

The V call is TRBV30, the J call TRBJ2-7, with 8 bases lining up with TRBD2. CDR1 and CDR2 from the germline V gene are GTSNPN and SVGIG (reference sequence). After removal of 3 bases from V and 0 bases from J, the junction contained 10 bases not matched to a gene. This CDR3 comprises 16 residues. The CDR3 spells CAWRLGGREDSYEQYF. As DNA, the CDR3 is TGTGCCTGGAGGCTGGGTGGGCGGGAGGACTCCTACGAGCAGTACTTC.

The chain links TRBV5-5 to TRBJ1-6; no reliable D call. V was trimmed by 4 bases and J by 7 bases, leaving 12 bases between them. Germline V gene data show CDR1 as SGHKS and CDR2 as YYEKEE (reference sequence). The CDR3 covers 14 residues. The CDR3 region has the DNA TGTGCCAGCAGCCTAAATGCAAGAAATTCACCCCTCCACTTT. This translates into CASSLNARNSPLHF.

With respect to this clone: Other DNA sequences within the sample encode an identical CDR3. CDR3 DNA: TGCGCCAGCAGCTTGGGGCTGGTCAATGAGCAGTTCTTC. This sequence encodes CASSLGLVNEQFF. The rearrangement uses TRBV5-1 and TRBJ2-1; D unclear. With 0 bases removed from V and 6 bases from J, the gap between germline ends came to 7 bases. CDR3 length: 13 residues. Germline CDR1 SGHRS, CDR2 YFSETQ.

This clone has more than one count but fewer than ten. V usage is TRBV7-2 and J usage is TRBJ2-7; 7 bases line up with TRBD2. This CDR3 contains 17 residues. Germline CDR1 SGHTA, CDR2 FQGNSA. After removal of 1 base from V and 2 bases from J, the junction contained 11 bases not matched to a gene. CDR3 DNA: TGTGCCAGCAGCTTAGACTCAGCGGGGTTCAGAACCTACGAGCAGTACTTC. Translating it yields CASSLDSAGFRTYEQYF.

CDR3 loop: CASSLLGGAGSPLHF. The CDR3 bases are TGTGCCAGCAGTTTATTAGGGGGCGCGGGGTCACCCCTCCACTTT. The chain carries TRBV28 and TRBJ1-6; TRBD1 matches at 7 bases. The CDR3 loop spans 15 amino acids. Germline V gene lookup returns CDR1 MDHEN and CDR2 SYDVKM. V lost 1 base, J lost 10 bases, and 7 bases stayed unmatched. Filled out from reference TRBV28 and TRBJ1-6, the complete variable domain reads DVKVTQSSRYLVKRTGEKVFLECVQDMDHENMFWYRQDPGLGLRLIYFSYDVKMKEKGDIPEGYSVSREKKERFSLILESASTNQTSMYLCASSLLGGAGSPLHFGNGTRLTVT.